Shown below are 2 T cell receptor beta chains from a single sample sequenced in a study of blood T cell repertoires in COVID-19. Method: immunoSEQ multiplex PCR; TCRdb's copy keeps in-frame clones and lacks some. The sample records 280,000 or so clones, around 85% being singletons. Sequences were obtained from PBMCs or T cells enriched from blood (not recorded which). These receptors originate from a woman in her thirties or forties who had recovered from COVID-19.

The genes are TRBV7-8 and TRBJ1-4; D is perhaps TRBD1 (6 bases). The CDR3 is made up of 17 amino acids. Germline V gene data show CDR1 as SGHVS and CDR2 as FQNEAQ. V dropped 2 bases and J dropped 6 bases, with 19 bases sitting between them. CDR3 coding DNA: TGTGCCAGCAGCTTAAGGGCAGGGGTCCTCAGAGATGAAAAACTGTTTTTT. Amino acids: CASSLRAGVLRDEKLFF. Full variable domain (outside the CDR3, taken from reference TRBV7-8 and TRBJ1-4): GAGVSQSPRYKVAKRGQDVALRCDPISGHVSLFWYQQALGQGPEFLTYFQNEAQLDKSGLPSDRFFAERPEGSVSTLKIQRTQQEDSAVYLCASSLRAGVLRDEKLFFGSGTQLSVL.

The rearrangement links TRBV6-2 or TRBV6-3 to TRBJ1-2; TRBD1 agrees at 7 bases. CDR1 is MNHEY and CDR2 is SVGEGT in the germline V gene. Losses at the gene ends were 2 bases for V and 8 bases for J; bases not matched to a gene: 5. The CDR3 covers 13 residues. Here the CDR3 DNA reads TGTGCCAGCAGTTACGGGCAGGGGGGCGGCTACACCTTC. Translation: CASSYGQGGGYTF.